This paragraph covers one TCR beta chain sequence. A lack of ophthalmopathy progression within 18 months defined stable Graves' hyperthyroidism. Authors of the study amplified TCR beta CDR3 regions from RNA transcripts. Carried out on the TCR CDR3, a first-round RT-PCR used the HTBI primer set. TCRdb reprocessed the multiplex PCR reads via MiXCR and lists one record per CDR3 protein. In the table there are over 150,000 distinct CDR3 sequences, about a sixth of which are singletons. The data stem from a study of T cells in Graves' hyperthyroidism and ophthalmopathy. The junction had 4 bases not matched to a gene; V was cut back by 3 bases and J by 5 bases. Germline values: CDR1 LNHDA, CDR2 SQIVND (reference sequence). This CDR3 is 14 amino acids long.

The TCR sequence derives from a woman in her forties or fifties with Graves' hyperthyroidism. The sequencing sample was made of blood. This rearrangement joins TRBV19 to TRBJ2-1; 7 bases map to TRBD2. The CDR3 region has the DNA TGTGCCAGTAGTATCTTGGCGGGGGACAATGAGCAGTTCTTC. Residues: CASSILAGDNEQFF.